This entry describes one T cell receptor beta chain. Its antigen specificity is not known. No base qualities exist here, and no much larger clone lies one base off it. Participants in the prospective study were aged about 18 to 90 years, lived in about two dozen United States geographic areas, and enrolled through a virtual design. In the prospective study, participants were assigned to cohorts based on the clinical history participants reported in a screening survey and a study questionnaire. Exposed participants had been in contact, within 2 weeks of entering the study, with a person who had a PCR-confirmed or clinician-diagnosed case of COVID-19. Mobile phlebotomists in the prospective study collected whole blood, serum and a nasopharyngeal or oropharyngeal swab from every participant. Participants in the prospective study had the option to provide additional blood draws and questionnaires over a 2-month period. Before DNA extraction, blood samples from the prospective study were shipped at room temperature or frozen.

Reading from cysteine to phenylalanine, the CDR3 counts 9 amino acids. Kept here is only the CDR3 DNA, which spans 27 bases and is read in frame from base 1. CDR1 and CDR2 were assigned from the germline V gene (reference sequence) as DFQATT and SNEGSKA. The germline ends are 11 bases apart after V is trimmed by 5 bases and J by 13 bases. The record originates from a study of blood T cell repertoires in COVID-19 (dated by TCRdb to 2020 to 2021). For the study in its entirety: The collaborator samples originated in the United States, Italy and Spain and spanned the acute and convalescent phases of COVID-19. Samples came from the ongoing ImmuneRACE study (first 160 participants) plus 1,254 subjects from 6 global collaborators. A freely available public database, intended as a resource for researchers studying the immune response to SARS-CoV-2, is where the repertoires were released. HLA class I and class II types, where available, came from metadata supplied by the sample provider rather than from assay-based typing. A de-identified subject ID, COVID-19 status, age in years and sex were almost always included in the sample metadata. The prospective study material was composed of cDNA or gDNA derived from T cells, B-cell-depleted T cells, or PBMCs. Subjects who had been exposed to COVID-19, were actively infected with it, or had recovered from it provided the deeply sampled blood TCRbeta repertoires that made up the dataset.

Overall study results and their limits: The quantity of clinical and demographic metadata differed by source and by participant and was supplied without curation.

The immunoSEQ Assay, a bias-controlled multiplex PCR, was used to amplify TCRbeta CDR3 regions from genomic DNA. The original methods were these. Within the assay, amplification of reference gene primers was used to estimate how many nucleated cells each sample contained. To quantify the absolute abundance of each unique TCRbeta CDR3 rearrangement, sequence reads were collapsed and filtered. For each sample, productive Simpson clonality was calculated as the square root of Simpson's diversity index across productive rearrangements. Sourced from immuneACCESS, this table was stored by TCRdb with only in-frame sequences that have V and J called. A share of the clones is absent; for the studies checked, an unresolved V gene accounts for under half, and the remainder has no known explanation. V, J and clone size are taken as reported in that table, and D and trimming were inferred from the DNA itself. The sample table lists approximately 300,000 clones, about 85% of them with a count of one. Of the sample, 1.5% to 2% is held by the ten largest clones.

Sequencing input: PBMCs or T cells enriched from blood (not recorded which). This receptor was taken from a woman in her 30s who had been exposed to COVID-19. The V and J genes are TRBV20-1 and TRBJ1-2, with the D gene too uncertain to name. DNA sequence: TGCAGTGCTGCAGTTGCAAGCACCTTC. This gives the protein CSAAVASTF.